This paragraph reports one TCR beta chain. The antigen it recognizes is unknown. No base qualities exist here, and no much larger clone lies one base off it. The sample originates from a study of T cells after yellow fever vaccination (dated 2019 in TCRdb). A note on the overall study: The SMART-Seq v4 Ultra Low Input RNA kit was used to prepare libraries from fractions with low cell numbers. To follow T-cell clones before and after primary and booster YFV17D yellow fever vaccination, bulk TCR alpha and beta repertoires were sequenced over time. Two healthy male donors, one aged 18 to 30 and one aged 30 to 39 years, made up the cohort. Blood was drawn at multiple timepoints before and after primary and secondary immunization, with bulk PBMC replicates and cell subsets isolated. What the work shows at the level of the full study, not this receptor alone: Only a couple of donors were included in the study, so the extent to which the findings can be generalized is limited. Most clones expanded after primary vaccination (96% of CD4 and about 85% of CD8) were re-detected after the booster, suggesting that broad memory maintenance occurred. Because abundant contaminating clonotypes from the bulk population could be contained in FACS-sorted repertoires, computational filtering was required. A small share of clonotypes occurred in both CD4 and CD8 compartments, likely arising from convergent recombination. The secondary T-cell response was weaker than the primary response but faster, peaking on day 5 instead of day 15.

TCR cDNA was made using 5'RACE template switching, a step that added a universal primer site and unique molecular identifiers. cDNA synthesis was primed from both the TCR alpha and TCR beta constant segments. Libraries were amplified in two PCR steps, with sample barcodes and sequencing adapters added in the second step. Sequencing of the libraries was done on either Illumina HiSeq 2500 (2x100 bp) or NovaSeq (2x150 bp). The authors' pipeline ran thus. MIGEC was used to demultiplex reads and collapse the reads into UMI consensus sequences, and MiXCR was used for V(D)J alignment. Clonotypes responding to the vaccine were identified with edgeR on replicate PBMC samples, with the criteria of FDR below 0.01 and a log2 fold change above 5 up to day 15. Bulk clonotypes were assigned CD4 or CD8 identity according to which sequenced CD4 or CD8 repertoire held them at higher abundance. TCRdb's own reprocessing of the public reads used fastp at Q25 and MiXCR and kept productive beta chains. Every entry covers one CDR3 protein and lists the most common genes and DNA from its rows. TCRdb's processing, not the study's, gives the V and J calls here. This sample is represented by nearly 350,000 distinct CDR3 sequences; 8% to 9.5% of them were singletons. The top ten clonotypes cover roughly a sixth of the sample.

The CDR3 contains 15 residues, cysteine and phenylalanine counted. Only CDR3 DNA remains: 45 bases, in frame from the first base. Looking up the germline V gene yields CDR1 SGHTA and CDR2 FQGNSA. The V end loses 7 bases and the J end loses 0 bases, and a stretch of 15 bases separates them. Taken with the paper, the label for treatment or condition translates to: live attenuated yellow fever vaccine strain. At each blood-draw timepoint, two biological replicates of bulk PBMCs were obtained. PBMCs were isolated from peripheral blood using a standard Ficoll-Paque protocol. TriZol was used to extract RNA from bulk PBMCs, from CD4 and CD8 fractions, and from dextramer-positive and dextramer-negative fractions.

The receptor's source is a man aged 18 to 30 who received the YFV17D yellow fever vaccine. The rearranged segments are TRBV7-2 and TRBJ2-5, with TRBD1 as a weak D call on 6 bases. This specimen was PBMCs, taken about 49 days after the first yellow fever vaccination. The nucleotides are TGTGCCAGCACCCGAAACACAGGGCACCAAGAGACCCAGTACTTC. Translation gives CASTRNTGHQETQYF.